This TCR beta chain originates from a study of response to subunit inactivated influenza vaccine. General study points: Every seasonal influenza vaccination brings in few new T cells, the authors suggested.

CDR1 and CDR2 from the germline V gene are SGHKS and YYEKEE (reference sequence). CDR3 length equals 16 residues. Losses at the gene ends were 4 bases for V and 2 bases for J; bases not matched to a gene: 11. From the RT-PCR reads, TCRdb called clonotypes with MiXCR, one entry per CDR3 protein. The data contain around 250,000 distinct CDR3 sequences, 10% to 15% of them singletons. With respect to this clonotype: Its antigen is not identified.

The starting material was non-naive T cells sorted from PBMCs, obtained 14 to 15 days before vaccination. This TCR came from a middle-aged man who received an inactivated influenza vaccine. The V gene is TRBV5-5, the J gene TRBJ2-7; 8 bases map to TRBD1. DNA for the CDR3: TGTGCCAGCAGCATACTGACAGGGGAGCCCACCTACGAGCAGTACTTC. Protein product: CASSILTGEPTYEQYF. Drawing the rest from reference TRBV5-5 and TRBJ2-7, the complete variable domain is DAGVTQSPTHLIKTRGQQVTLRCSPISGHKSVSWYQQVLGQGPQFIFQYYEKEERGRGNFPDRFSARQFPNYSSELNVNALLLGDSALYLCASSILTGEPTYEQYFGPGTRLTVT.